This T cell receptor (beta chain) originates from a study of blood T cell repertoires in COVID-19. Study context: COVID-19 samples from acute and convalescent phases originated in the United States, Italy and Spain. In each case, the material was cDNA or gDNA derived from T cells, B-cell-depleted T cells, or PBMCs.

This clone was counted between two and nine times. The same CDR3 can be traced to other DNA sequences in this sample. The CDR3 runs 11 residues. The trim removed 11 bases at V and 3 bases at J, leaving 3 bases unmatched. Germline loops: CDR1 SGHVS, CDR2 FQNEAQ. Authors' analysis steps: Estimated nucleated cell counts came from reference gene primer amplification. Assay: immunoSEQ multiplex PCR; the TCRdb copy retains only in-frame clones and omits some. The V and J calls and clone size were taken over from that table, and D and trimming were inferred from the DNA. Of a few hundred thousand clones listed, about 90% are singletons.

V is TRBV7-8 and J is TRBJ2-7; 8 positions match TRBD2. The clonotype comes from a man aged 60-69 years with acute or convalescent COVID-19. The sample consisted of peripheral blood. The CDR3 region has the DNA TGTGCCTCAGCGGGGGTCTACGAGCAGTACTTC. Its translation: CASAGVYEQYF. The full variable domain, rest sourced from reference TRBV7-8 and TRBJ2-7, is GAGVSQSPRYKVAKRGQDVALRCDPISGHVSLFWYQQALGQGPEFLTYFQNEAQLDKSGLPSDRFFAERPEGSVSTLKIQRTQQEDSAVYLCASAGVYEQYFGPGTRLTVT.